The 9 T cell receptor beta chains reported below all come from one sample, sequenced in a study of blood T cell repertoires in COVID-19. Sequenced by immunoSEQ multiplex PCR; TCRdb stores in-frame clones only, minus some. The table lists 110,000 to 150,000 clones, 70% to 90% of them singletons. The source material was peripheral blood. The receptors come from an older man with acute or convalescent COVID-19.

The rearrangement uses TRBV24-1 and TRBJ2-2, with 13 positions matching TRBD2. Looked up from germline, CDR1 is KGHDR and CDR2 is SFDVKD. Losses at the gene ends were 4 bases for V and 6 bases for J; bases not matched to a gene: 10. The CDR3 covers 18 residues. The CDR3 loop is CATSDRTSGSRIAGELFF. As DNA, the CDR3 is TGTGCCACCAGTGACCGGACTAGCGGGAGCAGAATAGCCGGGGAGCTGTTTTTT.

This chain connects TRBV4-2 to TRBJ1-6, with 7 bases matching TRBD1. The V segment lost 3 bases and the J segment 6 bases; nucleotides outside the gene matches: 2. Per the germline V gene, CDR1 is LGHNA and CDR2 is YNFKEQ. The CDR3 has 14 amino acids. The CDR3 region is CASSQGQPNSPLHF. CDR3 in DNA: TGTGCCAGCAGCCAGGGACAGCCTAATTCACCCCTCCACTTT.

This chain joins TRBV21-1 and TRBJ1-1; the table's D call of TRBD1 was not tested on the DNA. TRBV21-1 corresponds to a pseudogene. The CDR3 consists of 13 residues. The CDR3 reads CACAGNCGTEAFF. The CDR3 coding sequence is TGTGCCTGCGCAGGGAACTGCGGCACTGAAGCTTTCTTT.

V gene TRBV5-1 combines with J gene TRBJ2-1, with 12 positions matching TRBD2. The CDR3 covers 15 residues. Per germline, CDR1 SGHRS and CDR2 YFSETQ. The V segment lost 4 bases and the J segment 9 bases; nucleotides outside the gene matches: 8. In DNA, the CDR3 is TGCGCCAGCAGCCCCGGGCTAGCGGGAGGGATTGAGCAGTTCTTC. As protein: CASSPGLAGGIEQFF.

The chain couples TRBV24-1 to TRBJ2-1; 8 nucleotides agree with TRBD1. CDR1 KGHDR and CDR2 SFDVKD come from the germline V gene. Trimming at V came to 3 bases and at J to 8 bases, leaving 8 bases not matched to a gene. The CDR3 length is 15 residues. The CDR3, as DNA: TGTGCCACCAGTGATCAAGGGACAGGTTTCGATGAGCAGTTCTTC. Translating it yields CATSDQGTGFDEQFF.

This clone came up a few times. The CDR3 DNA reads TGTGCCAGCAGTAAATGGCGGGAGGGCCGGTACGAGCAGTACTTC. It is translated as CASSKWREGRYEQYF. The chain joins TRBV6-5 to TRBJ2-7, with 9 bases matching TRBD2. CDR1 and CDR2 from the germline V gene are MNHEY and SVGAGI. This CDR3 region has 15 residues. V trimming: 5 bases; J trimming: 4 bases; junction bases outside the gene matches: 9.

The chain couples TRBV21-1 to TRBJ2-7; no check of the table's D call, TRBD2, against the DNA was made. TRBV21-1 is a listed pseudogene. CDR3 size: 14 residues. For the CDR3, the DNA is TGTGCCAGCAGCAAAGATGAGGGCTCCTACGAGCAGTACTTC. Protein: CASSKDEGSYEQYF.

This clone was seen only a few times. This rearrangement joins TRBV10-1 to TRBJ1-2, with unresolved D. The CDR3 is made up of 13 amino acids. Germline lookup yields CDR1 WNHNN and CDR2 SYGVQD (reference sequence). V lost 3 bases and J 0 bases, leaving 5 bases between the germline ends. CDR3 nucleotide sequence: TGCGCCAGCAGTGACAGGACTAACTATGGCTACACCTTC. Translating it yields CASSDRTNYGYTF.

In the case of this clone: The germline gene is not matched at one end of the junction; a read error may be the cause. The V call is TRBV4-2, the J call TRBJ2-5; unclear D gene. Germline values: CDR1 LGHNA, CDR2 YNFKEQ. The CDR3 has 10 residues. The CDR3 protein is CASCHGAQYF. Here the CDR3 DNA reads TGTGCCAGCTGCCATGGAGCCCAGTACTTC.